This entry lists 10 T cell receptor beta chains sequenced from one sample in a study of blood T cell repertoires in COVID-19. Data came from immunoSEQ multiplex PCR; TCRdb stores just in-frame clones and leaves some out. This sample has about 240,000 clones; about four fifths occur once, and the top ten carry approximately 3.2%. Sample: peripheral blood. All receptors come from a woman aged 18 to 35 with acute or convalescent COVID-19.

As regards this clone: One junction end disagrees with the germline gene, perhaps due to a read error. The chain uses TRBV19 and TRBJ1-1; 8 bases agree with TRBD1. This CDR3 comprises 14 residues. Germline CDR1 reads LNHDA; CDR2 reads SQIVND (reference sequence). The DNA for the CDR3 is TGTGCCAGTAGTATGTCGACAGGGGCGGGTGAATCTTTCTTT. Translating gives CASSMSTGAGESFF.

J is TRBJ2-7 and V is TRBV7-9; 7 bases fit TRBD1. The CDR3 runs 15 residues. With 5 bases clipped from V and 0 bases from J, the junction kept 7 bases outside the gene matches. CDR1 and CDR2 (germline): SEHNR, FQNEAQ (reference sequence). The CDR3 here is CASSPRTGYSYEQYF. The CDR3 DNA sequence: TGTGCCAGCAGCCCGCGGACAGGATACTCCTACGAGCAGTACTTC. The entire variable domain, with the rest obtained from reference TRBV7-9 and TRBJ2-7, is as follows: DTGVSQNPRHKITKRGQNVTFRCDPISEHNRLYWYRQTLGQGPEFLTYFQNEAQLEKSRLLSDRFSAERPKGSFSTLEIQRTEQGDSAMYLCASSPRTGYSYEQYFGPGTRLTVT.

V gene TRBV3-1 (or the pseudogene TRBV3-2) combines with J gene TRBJ2-7; tentative D call: TRBD2 (5 bases). CDR3 length: 17 amino acids. Trimming took 3 bases from V and 4 from J, leaving 22 bases between them. From germline, CDR1 is LGHDT and CDR2 YNNKEL (reference sequence). CDR3 coding DNA: TGTGCCAGCAGCCATGGCACCCTCCTAAACCGGGGTTACGAGCAGTACTTC. This translates into CASSHGTLLNRGYEQYF.

The J gene is TRBJ1-5, the V gene TRBV7-8, with 8 positions matching TRBD1. The CDR3 sequence is 15 residues long. V lost 4 bases and J lost 5; bases outside the gene matches: 7. Germline values: CDR1 SGHVS, CDR2 FQNEAQ. CDR3 region: CASSSGQGTYQPQHF. The CDR3 DNA reads TGTGCCAGCAGCTCTGGACAGGGAACATATCAGCCCCAGCATTTT.

The rearrangement joins TRBV28 to TRBJ1-2; tentatively, D is TRBD1 (6 bases). CDR1 is MDHEN and CDR2 is SYDVKM in the germline V gene. This CDR3 spans 13 amino acids. V gave up 7 bases and J gave up 9 bases, with 18 bases separating them. The CDR3 reads CASNHQGQRSYTF. Written as DNA, the CDR3 is TGTGCCAGCAACCACCAAGGACAGCGGAGCTACACCTTC.

In this sample, this clone turned up many times. V and J are TRBV19 and TRBJ2-1, with 7 bases matching TRBD2. Germline values: CDR1 LNHDA, CDR2 SQIVND (reference sequence). V was pared by 5 bases and J by 0 bases, with 4 bases of the junction left unmatched. CDR3 size: 15 residues. CDR3: CASSGLAASYNEQFF. CDR3 bases: TGTGCCAGTAGTGGCCTAGCGGCCTCCTACAATGAGCAGTTCTTC.

V usage is TRBV12-5 and J usage is TRBJ1-6; 9 bases fit TRBD1. The ends lost 0 bases at V and 5 bases at J; junction bases unmatched: 5. This CDR3 is built from 17 residues. Germline values: CDR1 LGHNT, CDR2 FRNRAP. The CDR3 sequence is CASGLVLRDRDNSPLHF. CDR3 nucleotide sequence: TGTGCTAGTGGTTTGGTACTGCGGGACAGGGATAATTCACCCCTCCACTTT.

The rearrangement links TRBV6-2 or TRBV6-3 to TRBJ1-5; D gene uncertain. The CDR3 covers 14 residues. Germline lookup yields CDR1 MNHEY and CDR2 SVGEGT. V lost 1 base, J lost 6 bases, and 10 bases lay in between. CDR3 region: CASSYYGVGQPQHF. The CDR3 DNA sequence: TGTGCCAGCAGTTACTACGGGGTCGGTCAGCCCCAGCATTTT.

The rearrangement links TRBV12-5 to TRBJ2-1; weak D call: TRBD1 (5 bases). Germline CDR1 is LGHNT and CDR2 is FRNRAP. Trimming shortened V by 2 bases and J by 0 bases, and 8 bases separated the two germline ends. The CDR3 loop spans 15 amino acids. CDR3 nucleotide sequence: TGTGCTAGTGGTTTGCAGGGTAGCTCCTACAATGAGCAGTTCTTC. It is translated as CASGLQGSSYNEQFF.

This chain links TRBV6-4 with TRBJ2-7; a weak D match, TRBD2 (7 bases). The CDR3 is 14 residues long. Germline-derived CDR1 and CDR2 are MRHNA and SNTAGT. Trimming cost V 6 bases and J 2 bases, with 14 bases left between them. CDR3 DNA sequence: TGTGCCAGCAGCGATAGGGGGGGGCCCTACGAGCAGTACTTC. Translation: CASSDRGGPYEQYF.